The rows below give T cell receptor beta chains drawn from one sample of a study of T-cell memory formation after mild COVID-19. A single record per CDR3 protein comes from TCRdb applying MiXCR to the 5' RACE reads. The sample yields 350,000 or so distinct CDR3 sequences, approximately 22% seen once. The sequencing sample was made of PBMCs or a T cell subset sorted from them (not recorded which). All receptors come from a man aged 18 to 35 who had mild COVID-19 (a few samples of this study predate the infection). Cell type and time point are not known. CDR3s include the opening cysteine and the closing phenylalanine or tryptophan. Fields, in order: V gene, clone size, J gene, D gene, CDR3 protein, CDR3 DNA. The D gene is left open where the match is weak. A row's size may be missing; if present it is once, few, many or a size class.

V gene: TRBV5-1; clone size: few; J gene: TRBJ2-2; D gene: TRBD1; CDR3 protein: CASSPSTGAFTGELFF; CDR3 DNA: TGCGCCAGCAGCCCTTCGACAGGGGCGTTTACCGGGGAGCTGTTTTTT
V gene: TRBV4-3; clone size: few; J gene: TRBJ1-5; D gene: NA; CDR3 protein: CASSQEAHRTRDQPQHF; CDR3 DNA: TGCGCCAGCAGCCAAGAAGCTCATCGGACCCGGGATCAGCCCCAGCATTTT
V gene: TRBV7-6; clone size: few; J gene: TRBJ2-2; D gene: NA; CDR3 protein: CASSLRRGLLTGELFF; CDR3 DNA: TGTGCCAGCAGCTTGAGGAGGGGGCTACTCACCGGGGAGCTGTTTTTT
V gene: TRBV7-2; clone size: few; J gene: TRBJ2-5; D gene: TRBD2; CDR3 protein: CASSLISGGIETQYF; CDR3 DNA: TGTGCCAGCAGCTTGATTAGCGGGGGGATCGAGACCCAGTACTTC
V gene: TRBV4-1; clone size: NA; J gene: TRBJ1-2; D gene: NA; CDR3 protein: CASSQDWGINYGYTF; CDR3 DNA: TGCGCCAGCAGCCAAGATTGGGGAATAAACTATGGCTACACCTTC
V gene: TRBV5-1; clone size: many; J gene: TRBJ1-1; D gene: NA; CDR3 protein: CASSIQGGGTEAFF; CDR3 DNA: TGCGCCAGCAGCATACAGGGAGGCGGCACTGAAGCTTTCTTT
V gene: TRBV6-4; clone size: few; J gene: TRBJ1-6; D gene: NA; CDR3 protein: CASSPSGYSPLHF; CDR3 DNA: TGTGCCAGCAGTCCCTCGGGCTATTCACCCCTCCACTTT
V gene: TRBV6-2/TRBV6-3; clone size: NA; J gene: TRBJ2-7; D gene: NA; CDR3 protein: CASSYRDPTRHEQYF; CDR3 DNA: TGTGCCAGCAGTTACCGGGACCCAACTCGGCACGAGCAGTACTTC
V gene: TRBV5-1; clone size: NA; J gene: TRBJ2-1; D gene: NA; CDR3 protein: CASSLVGNNNEQFF; CDR3 DNA: TGCGCCAGCAGCTTGGTGGGGAACAACAATGAGCAGTTCTTC
V gene: TRBV19; clone size: NA; J gene: TRBJ2-2; D gene: TRBD2; CDR3 protein: CASSILAGINTGELFF; CDR3 DNA: TGTGCCAGTAGTATCCTAGCGGGGATAAACACCGGGGAGCTGTTTTTT
V gene: TRBV7-2; clone size: many; J gene: TRBJ1-2; D gene: NA; CDR3 protein: CASSPGQNYGYTF; CDR3 DNA: TGTGCCAGCAGCCCGGGACAAAACTATGGCTACACCTTC
V gene: TRBV7-2; clone size: NA; J gene: TRBJ2-7; D gene: TRBD1; CDR3 protein: CASSYDSGQGPYEQYF; CDR3 DNA: TGTGCCAGCAGCTACGACTCGGGACAGGGTCCCTACGAGCAGTACTTC
V gene: TRBV5-5; clone size: few; J gene: TRBJ1-2; D gene: NA; CDR3 protein: CASSPGILAIYGYTF; CDR3 DNA: TGTGCCAGCAGCCCCGGCATCTTGGCGATTTATGGCTACACCTTC
V gene: TRBV10-3; clone size: NA; J gene: TRBJ2-1; D gene: NA; CDR3 protein: CAISEWAADNEQFF; CDR3 DNA: TGTGCCATCAGTGAATGGGCGGCCGACAATGAGCAGTTCTTC
V gene: TRBV24-1; clone size: NA; J gene: TRBJ2-3; D gene: NA; CDR3 protein: CATGGREDGTDTQYF; CDR3 DNA: TGTGCCACCGGGGGCAGGGAAGATGGCACAGATACGCAGTATTTT
V gene: TRBV10-3; clone size: NA; J gene: TRBJ1-1; D gene: NA; CDR3 protein: CAISESMSSMNTEAFF; CDR3 DNA: TGTGCCATCAGTGAGTCGATGAGCAGCATGAACACTGAAGCTTTCTTT
V gene: TRBV7-9; clone size: NA; J gene: TRBJ2-3; D gene: NA; CDR3 protein: CASREDTQYF; CDR3 DNA: TGTGCCAGCAGGGAGGATACGCAGTATTTT
V gene: TRBV6-2/TRBV6-3; clone size: few; J gene: TRBJ2-3; D gene: TRBD1; CDR3 protein: CASSIRDRGTDTQYF; CDR3 DNA: TGTGCCAGCAGTATCCGGGACAGAGGCACAGATACGCAGTATTTT
V gene: TRBV10-3; clone size: few; J gene: TRBJ2-3; D gene: TRBD2; CDR3 protein: CASRGEPDTQYF; CDR3 DNA: TGTGCCTCACGGGGGGAGCCAGATACGCAGTATTTT
V gene: TRBV12-3/TRBV12-4; clone size: NA; J gene: TRBJ1-2; D gene: NA; CDR3 protein: CASSVRGGGSNYGYTF; CDR3 DNA: TGTGCCAGCAGTGTCCGGGGGGGCGGTTCCAACTATGGCTACACCTTC
V gene: TRBV5-1; clone size: NA; J gene: TRBJ2-7; D gene: NA; CDR3 protein: CASSLPVGGAPYEQYF; CDR3 DNA: TGCGCCAGCAGCTTACCGGTCGGGGGCGCGCCCTACGAGCAGTACTTC
V gene: TRBV7-6; clone size: few; J gene: TRBJ1-4; D gene: NA; CDR3 protein: CASTKYQGPYEKLFF; CDR3 DNA: TGTGCCAGCACCAAATACCAGGGTCCTTATGAAAAACTGTTTTTT